This TCR beta chain was observed in a study of blood T cell repertoires in COVID-19. Study overall: The analysed material was cDNA or gDNA that came from T cells, B-cell-depleted T cells, or PBMCs.

Data came from immunoSEQ multiplex PCR; TCRdb stores just in-frame clones and leaves some out. The table records some 260,000 clones, about 89% of them present only once. CDR3 size: 18 residues. V was clipped by 2 bases and J by 6 bases; unmatched bases: 16. All enrollees were about 18 to 95 years old and from 25 or so US areas. Symptom resolution, clearance, or two negative PCRs marked donors in Cohort 3 as recovered. The material sequenced was PBMCs or T cells enriched from blood (not recorded which). The chain links TRBV23-1 to TRBJ1-1, with TRBD1 matching 9 bases. TRBV23-1 is marked as an open reading frame, function uncertain. The sequence was obtained from a man in his forties or fifties who had recovered from COVID-19. The CDR3 here is CASSQPPSLTGGIAEAFF. CDR3 bases: TGCGCCAGCAGTCAACCACCATCTCTGACAGGGGGTATAGCTGAAGCTTTCTTT.